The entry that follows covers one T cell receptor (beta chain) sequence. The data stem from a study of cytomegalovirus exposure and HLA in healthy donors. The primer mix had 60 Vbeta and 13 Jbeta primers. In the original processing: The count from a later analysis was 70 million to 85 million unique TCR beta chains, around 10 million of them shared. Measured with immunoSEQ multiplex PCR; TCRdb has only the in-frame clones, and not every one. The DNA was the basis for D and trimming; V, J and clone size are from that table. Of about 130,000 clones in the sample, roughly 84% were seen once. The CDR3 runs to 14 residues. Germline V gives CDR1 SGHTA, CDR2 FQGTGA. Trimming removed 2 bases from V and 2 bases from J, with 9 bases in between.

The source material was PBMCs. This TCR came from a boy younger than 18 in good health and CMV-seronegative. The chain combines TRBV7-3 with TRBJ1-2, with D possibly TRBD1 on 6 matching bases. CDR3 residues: CASSLSGGNYGYTF. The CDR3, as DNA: TGTGCCAGCAGCTTATCGGGGGGCAACTATGGCTACACCTTC.